A selection of T cell receptor beta chains follows, all from one sample in a study of T cells after yellow fever vaccination. TCRdb recomputed calls from the 5' RACE reads with MiXCR, one row per CDR3 protein. The sample holds 50,000 to 60,000 distinct CDR3 sequences, approximately 6% seen once. Sequences were derived from PBMCs, either bulk or a sorted T-cell subset (CD4+, CD8+, memory, or dextramer-sorted; not recorded which), sampled on the day of the yellow fever booster vaccination. All receptors derive from a man between 18 and 29 years old who received the YFV17D yellow fever vaccine. CDR3s include the opening cysteine and the closing phenylalanine or tryptophan. A D gene is named only where the DNA matches it firmly. Size tells how often a clone was seen (once, few, many) or the class of an expanded clone, and some rows leave it out.

CDR3nt | CDR3aa | v_gene | d_gene | len | j_gene | abundance
TGCGCCAGCAGCCAAGTGACAGGGATCTATCAGCCCCAGCATTTT | CASSQVTGIYQPQHF | TRBV4-1 | TRBD1 | 15 | TRBJ1-5 | many
TGCAGCGTCATAACCGGACCGTCCTACGAGCAGTACTTC | CSVITGPSYEQYF | TRBV29-1 | . | 13 | TRBJ2-7 | many
TGTGCCAGCAAACAGGGTAGCTATGGCTACACCTTC | CASKQGSYGYTF | TRBV12-3/TRBV12-4 | . | 12 | TRBJ1-2 | many
TGTGCCAGCAGTTTTGGGGGGACCCAAGAGACCCAGTACTTC | CASSFGGTQETQYF | TRBV12-3/TRBV12-4 | . | 14 | TRBJ2-5 | many
TGTGCCACCAGCAGAACGGGGCTAGCGGGGGCCTTACAAGAGACCCAGTACTTC | CATSRTGLAGALQETQYF | TRBV15 | TRBD2 | 18 | TRBJ2-5 | many
TGCGCCAGCAGCCCCCGACGTCTATCGGGTTTCGAGCAGTACTTC | CASSPRRLSGFEQYF | TRBV4-3 | . | 15 | TRBJ2-7 | many
TGTGCCATCAGTCAGGACATTGGTTTCCAGCCCCAGCATTTT | CAISQDIGFQPQHF | TRBV10-3 | . | 14 | TRBJ1-5 | .
TGTGCCAGCAGCCAATGGTGGGGGGACCGGAGGGAGACCCAGTACTTC | CASSQWWGDRRETQYF | TRBV3-1 | . | 16 | TRBJ2-5 | few
TGTGCCAGCTTCCCCAATTTAGGGGGGATGGGCAATGAGCAGTTCTTC | CASFPNLGGMGNEQFF | TRBV18 | . | 16 | TRBJ2-1 | few
TGCAGCACACCAGCGGGGGGCTTCTACAATGAGCAGTTCTTC | CSTPAGGFYNEQFF | TRBV29-1 | TRBD2 | 14 | TRBJ2-1 | many
TGTGCCAGCAGTACTATCTGGACAGTCTCTGGGGCCAACGTCCTGACTTTC | CASSTIWTVSGANVLTF | TRBV28 | . | 17 | TRBJ2-6 | .
TGTGCCAGCAGCCCGTCCCGGGCTTGGGTCGGGGAGCTGTTTTTT | CASSPSRAWVGELFF | TRBV9 | . | 15 | TRBJ2-2 | .
TGTGCCAGCAGTACCGGGGGCTTTAGCTCACCCCTCCACTTT | CASSTGGFSSPLHF | TRBV12-3/TRBV12-4 | . | 14 | TRBJ1-6 | many
TGTGCCAGCAGCAGCGGACTGGCTGACAATGAGCAGTTCTTC | CASSSGLADNEQFF | TRBV11-3 | . | 14 | TRBJ2-1 | many
TGTGCCAGCAGCGCCCGGGACCTTGAGCAGTTCTTC | CASSARDLEQFF | TRBV9 | . | 12 | TRBJ2-1 | many
TGTGCCAGCAGCCAAGTGGCCCATGGTCAGCCCCAGCATTTT | CASSQVAHGQPQHF | TRBV3-1 | . | 14 | TRBJ1-5 | .
TGTGCCAGCAGTTCTCAAGGGGGCAATCAGCCCCAGCATTTT | CASSSQGGNQPQHF | TRBV12-3/TRBV12-4 | . | 14 | TRBJ1-5 | few
TGTGCCAGCGGCGGCAGGGGGGATTCACCCCTCCACTTT | CASGGRGDSPLHF | TRBV12-3/TRBV12-4 | TRBD1 | 13 | TRBJ1-6 | .
TGTGCCAGCAGTTTGACAGGGAACACTGAAGCTTTCTTT | CASSLTGNTEAFF | TRBV28 | . | 13 | TRBJ1-1 | few
TGTGCCAGCAGCCAAGGAGCGTCAGGGAGCTATGGCTACACCTTC | CASSQGASGSYGYTF | TRBV4-2 | . | 15 | TRBJ1-2 | .
TGTGCCAGCAGCTTATCTGGGGATGGCTACACCTTC | CASSLSGDGYTF | TRBV7-6 | . | 12 | TRBJ1-2 | many
TGTGCCAGCAGTTACTCCGAGGGTTGGTATAATTCACCCCTCCACTTT | CASSYSEGWYNSPLHF | TRBV6-5 | . | 16 | TRBJ1-6 | .
TGTGCCAGCAGCAGCGGAGGGCTGGGGGGCTACACCTTC | CASSSGGLGGYTF | TRBV7-9 | . | 13 | TRBJ1-2 | few
TGTGCCAGCAGGTTCTCCGGGGGTTCCTACAATGAGCAGTTCTTC | CASRFSGGSYNEQFF | TRBV7-8 | . | 15 | TRBJ2-1 | .